The sequence of this T cell receptor beta chain was determined in a study of T cells in Graves' hyperthyroidism and ophthalmopathy. Overall study results and limits: Most clonotypes that expanded in the thyroid above 0.001 also showed up in blood. Ophthalmopathy stood apart from stable hyperthyroidism in a 13 V-J model.

The source material, RNA transcripts, was used to amplify TCR beta CDR3 regions. Researchers ran a first-round RT-PCR on the TCR CDR3 using the HTBI primer set. TCRdb re-called the multiplex PCR reads through MiXCR, storing one row per CDR3 protein. The table has hundreds of thousands of distinct CDR3 sequences, around a sixth seen once. There are a few counts of this clonotype. The antigen remains undetermined. Aged 18 to 65, the patients had hyperthyroidism that was newly diagnosed and had lasted under 2 months. This sample holds PBMCs from around 9.9 ml fresh peripheral blood. The germline CDR1 and CDR2 sequences are LNHDA and SQIVND (reference sequence). CDR3 length equals 13 residues. Deletions cut 3 bases from V and 4 bases from J, with 9 bases between.

The rearrangement uses TRBV19 and TRBJ1-2, with unresolved D. The source of this sequence is a woman aged 45-60 years with Graves' hyperthyroidism that later progressed to Graves' ophthalmopathy. The sequenced material came from blood. The CDR3 region is CASSIQILYGYTF. CDR3 nucleotide sequence: TGTGCCAGTAGTATTCAGATCCTCTATGGCTACACCTTC.